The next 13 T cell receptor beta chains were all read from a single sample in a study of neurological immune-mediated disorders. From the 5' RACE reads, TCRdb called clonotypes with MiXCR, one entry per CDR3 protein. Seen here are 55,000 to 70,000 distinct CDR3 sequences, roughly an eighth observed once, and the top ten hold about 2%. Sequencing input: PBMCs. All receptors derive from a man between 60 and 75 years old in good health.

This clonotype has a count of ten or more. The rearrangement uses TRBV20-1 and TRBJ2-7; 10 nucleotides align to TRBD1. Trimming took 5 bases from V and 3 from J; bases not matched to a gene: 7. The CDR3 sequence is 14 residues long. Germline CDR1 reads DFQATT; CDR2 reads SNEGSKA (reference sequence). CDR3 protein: CSARAWTGGYEQYF. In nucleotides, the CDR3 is TGCAGTGCTCGTGCTTGGACAGGGGGCTACGAGCAGTACTTC.

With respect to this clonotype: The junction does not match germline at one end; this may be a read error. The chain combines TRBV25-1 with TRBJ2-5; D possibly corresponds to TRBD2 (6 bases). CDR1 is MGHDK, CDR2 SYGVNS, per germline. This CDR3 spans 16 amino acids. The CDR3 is CASSGYQRATQENQYF. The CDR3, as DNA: TGTGCCAGCAGTGGGTACCAGCGGGCGACCCAAGAGAACCAGTACTTC.

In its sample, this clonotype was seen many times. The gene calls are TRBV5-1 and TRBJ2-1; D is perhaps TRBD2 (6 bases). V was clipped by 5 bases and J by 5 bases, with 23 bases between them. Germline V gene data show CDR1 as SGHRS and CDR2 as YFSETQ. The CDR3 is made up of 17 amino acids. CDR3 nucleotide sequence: TGCGCCAGCAGTACCGTCCCCGCGGGAACAGCAGACAATGAGCAGTTCTTC. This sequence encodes CASSTVPAGTADNEQFF.

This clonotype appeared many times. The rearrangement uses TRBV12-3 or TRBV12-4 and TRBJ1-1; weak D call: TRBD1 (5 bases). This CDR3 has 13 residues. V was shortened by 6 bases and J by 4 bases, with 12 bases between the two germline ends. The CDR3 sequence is CASSRAGGTEAFF. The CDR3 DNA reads TGTGCCAGCAGCAGAGCGGGGGGCACTGAAGCTTTCTTT.

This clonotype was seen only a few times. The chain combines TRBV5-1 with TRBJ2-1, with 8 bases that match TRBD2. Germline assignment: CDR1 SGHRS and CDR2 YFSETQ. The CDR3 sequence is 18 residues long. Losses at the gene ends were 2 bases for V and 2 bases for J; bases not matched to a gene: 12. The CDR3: CASSFPLPGRGAYNEQFF. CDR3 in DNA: TGCGCCAGCAGCTTTCCCCTCCCCGGGCGGGGGGCCTACAATGAGCAGTTCTTC.

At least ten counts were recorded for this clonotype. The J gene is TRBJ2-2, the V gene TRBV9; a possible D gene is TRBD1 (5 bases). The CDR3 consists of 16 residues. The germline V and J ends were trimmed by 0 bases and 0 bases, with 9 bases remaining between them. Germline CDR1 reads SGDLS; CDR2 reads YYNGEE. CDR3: CASSVDPGTNTGELFF. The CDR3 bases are TGTGCCAGCAGCGTAGATCCAGGGACGAACACCGGGGAGCTGTTTTTT. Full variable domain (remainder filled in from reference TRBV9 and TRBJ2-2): DSGVTQTPKHLITATGQRVTLRCSPRSGDLSVYWYQQSLDQGLQFLIQYYNGEERAKGNILERFSAQQFPDLHSELNLSSLELGDSALYFCASSVDPGTNTGELFFGEGSRLTVL.

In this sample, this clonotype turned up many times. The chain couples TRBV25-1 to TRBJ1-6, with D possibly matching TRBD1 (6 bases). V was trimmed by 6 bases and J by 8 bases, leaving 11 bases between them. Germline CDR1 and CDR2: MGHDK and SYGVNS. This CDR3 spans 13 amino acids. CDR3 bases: TGTGCCAGCAGGAGGGGGACGGATTCACCCCTCCACTTT. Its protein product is CASRRGTDSPLHF.

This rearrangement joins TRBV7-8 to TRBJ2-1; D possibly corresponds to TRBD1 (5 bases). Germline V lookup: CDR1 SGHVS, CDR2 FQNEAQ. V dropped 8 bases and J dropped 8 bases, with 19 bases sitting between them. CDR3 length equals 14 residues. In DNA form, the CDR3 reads TGTGCCAGCCGGCCCAGGGTGTTGCTTGATGAGCAGTTCTTC. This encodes CASRPRVLLDEQFF.

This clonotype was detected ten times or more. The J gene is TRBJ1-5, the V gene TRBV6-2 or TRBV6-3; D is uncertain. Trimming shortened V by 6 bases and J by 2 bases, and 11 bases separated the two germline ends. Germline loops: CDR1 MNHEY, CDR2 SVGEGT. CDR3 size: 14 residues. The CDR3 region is CASSLVAGNQPQHF. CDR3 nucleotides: TGTGCCAGCAGCTTAGTAGCGGGCAATCAGCCCCAGCATTTT.

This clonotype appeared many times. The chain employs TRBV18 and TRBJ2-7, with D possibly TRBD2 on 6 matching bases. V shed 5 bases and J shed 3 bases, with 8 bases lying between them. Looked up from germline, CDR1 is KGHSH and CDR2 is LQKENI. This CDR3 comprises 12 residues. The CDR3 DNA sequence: TGTGCCAGCTCAACGACTAGCTACGAGCAGTACTTC. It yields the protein CASSTTSYEQYF.

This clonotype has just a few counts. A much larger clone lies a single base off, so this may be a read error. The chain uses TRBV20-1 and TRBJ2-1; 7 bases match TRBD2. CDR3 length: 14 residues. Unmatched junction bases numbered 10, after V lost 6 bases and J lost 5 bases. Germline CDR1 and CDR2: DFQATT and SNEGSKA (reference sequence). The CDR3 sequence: CSASRPSGHNEQFF. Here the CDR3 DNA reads TGCAGTGCCTCAAGGCCTAGCGGACACAATGAGCAGTTCTTC.

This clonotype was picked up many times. The CDR3 region is CSAGGTGNYGYTF. CDR3 sequence (DNA): TGCAGTGCAGGGGGAACAGGGAACTATGGCTACACCTTC. The chain recombines TRBV20-1 with TRBJ1-2, with D perhaps TRBD1 (6 bases). CDR1 is DFQATT, CDR2 SNEGSKA, per germline (reference sequence). The CDR3 is made up of 13 amino acids. The V end was cut by 6 bases, the J end by 2 bases, with 13 bases between.

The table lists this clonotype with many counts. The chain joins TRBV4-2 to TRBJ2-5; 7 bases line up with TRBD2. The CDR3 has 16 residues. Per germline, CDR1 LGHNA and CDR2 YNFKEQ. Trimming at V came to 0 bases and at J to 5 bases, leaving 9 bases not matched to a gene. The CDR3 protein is CASSQDKGGALETQYF. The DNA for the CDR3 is TGTGCCAGCAGCCAAGATAAGGGAGGGGCCTTGGAGACCCAGTACTTC.